The present TCR beta chain was sequenced within a study of shared clonotypes between healthy human individuals. CDR3 length equals 16 residues. V lost 7 bases, J lost 4 bases, and 8 bases stayed unmatched. CDR1 is MDHEN and CDR2 is SYDVKM in the germline V gene. TCRdb keeps only in-frame clones here, not all; method: immunoSEQ multiplex PCR. The table includes roughly 1,100,000 clones, around 74% detected once. Material: memory CD4+ T cells sorted from blood. As to subset: CD45RA-negative fraction. The chain links TRBV28 to TRBJ2-2; TRBD2 matches 11 bases. The clonotype originates from a man aged 18 to 30 in good health. CDR3 residues: CASIASGGLSTGELFF. In DNA, the CDR3 is TGTGCCAGCATCGCTAGCGGGGGGCTTAGCACCGGGGAGCTGTTTTTT.